This T cell receptor beta chain was retrieved from a study of a mutant IDH1 vaccine in newly diagnosed glioma. This table comes from immunoSEQ multiplex PCR, and its TCRdb copy is limited to in-frame clones, with some not included. The sample has about 69,000 clones, roughly 86% seen once. Time point indicated: week 35, safety follow-up. In every dose of vaccine, 300 ug of mutant IDH1 20-mer peptide was given alongside topical imiquimod. The V gene's germline CDR1 is SGHVS and CDR2 FQNEAQ. CDR3 length: 17 amino acids. Trimming removed 1 base from V and 3 bases from J, with 16 bases in between. On this clone: The antigen is not known.

The sequencing used PBMCs, collected from a glioma patient whose treatment included an IDH1 peptide vaccine. The receptor's source is a man aged 25-40 years with glioma. The chain links TRBV7-8 to TRBJ1-5; perhaps TRBD1 as D (5 bases). Here the CDR3 DNA reads TGTGCCAGCAGCTTAGATCGAGTGGCAGGGACCAATCAGCCCCAGCATTTT. It is translated as CASSLDRVAGTNQPQHF.